Listed here are 18 T cell receptor beta chains from one sample, sequenced in a study of shared clonotypes between healthy human individuals. This table comes from immunoSEQ multiplex PCR, and its TCRdb copy is limited to in-frame clones, with some not included. The data hold more than 2 million clones, with approximately 95% observed a single time. The specimen sequenced was naive CD4+ T cells sorted from blood. The subset here: CD45RA+ positively selected. The receptors derive from a man between 18 and 35 years old in good health.

The chain is built from TRBV9 and TRBJ2-5; D is unresolved. CDR1 is SGDLS and CDR2 is YYNGEE in the germline V gene. The CDR3 has 13 residues. Trimming removed 3 bases from V and 5 bases from J, with 11 bases in between. CDR3 sequence reads: CASSGESRETQYF. The CDR3 DNA reads TGTGCCAGCAGCGGAGAAAGTAGGGAGACCCAGTACTTC.

The chain couples TRBV2 to TRBJ2-2; D unresolved. The CDR3 extends over 12 amino acids. V was pared by 7 bases and J by 3 bases, with 6 bases between. Germline assignment: CDR1 SNHLY and CDR2 FYNNEI. The CDR3 here is CASTADTGELFF. CDR3 nucleotide sequence: TGTGCCAGCACAGCCGACACCGGGGAGCTGTTTTTT.

The chain joins TRBV4-1 to TRBJ2-5, with TRBD2 identical over 7 bases. V was clipped by 0 bases and J by 14 bases; unmatched bases: 9. CDR1 and CDR2 from the germline V gene are MGHRA and YSYEKL. The CDR3 totals 13 residues. CDR3 in amino acids: CASSQDQGLGVYF. In DNA form, the CDR3 reads TGCGCCAGCAGCCAAGATCAAGGACTAGGAGTTTACTTC.

The V and J genes are TRBV4-1 and TRBJ1-2; D call uncertain. This CDR3 contains 13 residues. V was cut by 1 base and J by 5 bases, with 8 bases left in between. Per germline, CDR1 MGHRA and CDR2 YSYEKL. Here the CDR3 DNA reads TGCGCCAGCAGCCAAGTCCGGGGTTATGGCTACACCTTC. This sequence encodes CASSQVRGYGYTF.

The chain recombines TRBV5-1 with TRBJ1-2; no definite D call. Per the germline V gene, CDR1 is SGHRS and CDR2 is YFSETQ. The ends were cut back, 4 bases at V and 0 bases at J, with 13 bases in the middle. This CDR3 region has 15 residues. The CDR3 is CASSPDLQPNYGYTF. Here the CDR3 DNA reads TGCGCCAGCAGCCCGGATTTACAGCCTAACTATGGCTACACCTTC.

Only a few counts were recorded for this clone. This sample also contains other DNA sequences that code for the same CDR3. This rearrangement joins TRBV10-2 to TRBJ2-1, with D possibly being TRBD2 (5 bases). Germline lookup yields CDR1 WSHSY and CDR2 SAAADI. The V gene lost 4 bases and the J gene lost 6 bases, with 7 bases spanning the gap. This CDR3 region has 12 residues. Written as DNA, the CDR3 is TGCGCCAGCAGTGCCCTAGCCAATGAGCAGTTCTTC. This translates into CASSALANEQFF.

This clone has a handful of counts. The identical CDR3 is also encoded by other nucleotide sequences in the sample. The gene calls are TRBV18 and TRBJ1-2; TRBD1 matches 10 bases. Germline V gene data show CDR1 as KGHSH and CDR2 as LQKENI. The CDR3 spans 14 residues. Trimming cost V 3 bases and J 2 bases; bases outside gene matches: 0. The CDR3 spells CASSPDRGNYGYTF. Here the CDR3 DNA reads TGTGCCAGCTCACCGGACAGGGGGAACTATGGCTACACCTTC.

The V and J genes are TRBV6-5 and TRBJ1-6; 11 nucleotides agree with TRBD1. The CDR3 spans 14 residues. The germline gives CDR1 MNHEY, CDR2 SVGAGI. J lost 9 bases, V lost 8 bases, and 6 bases had no gene match. CDR3 sequence: CASGTGTGGSPLHF. As DNA, the CDR3 is TGTGCCAGCGGGACCGGGACAGGGGGTTCACCCCTCCACTTT.

The J gene is TRBJ1-1, the V gene TRBV19, with a weak D call TRBD1 (5 bases). The germline V gene has CDR1 LNHDA and CDR2 SQIVND (reference sequence). The CDR3 is made up of 15 amino acids. Trimming took 5 bases from V and 4 from J, leaving 17 bases between them. The CDR3 sequence: CASSRPPAGGTEAFF. The DNA for the CDR3 is TGTGCCAGTAGTCGCCCCCCGGCGGGGGGCACTGAAGCTTTCTTT.

V usage is TRBV6-1 and J usage is TRBJ2-7; 8 bases match TRBD2. Germline CDR1 and CDR2: MNHNS and SASEGT. Trimming took 6 bases from V and 3 from J; bases not matched to a gene: 7. The CDR3 has 14 amino acids. The chain's CDR3 is CASSASGSVYEQYF. In DNA form, the CDR3 reads TGTGCCAGCAGCGCTAGCGGGTCTGTCTACGAGCAGTACTTC.

This chain uses TRBV4-1 with TRBJ1-5; D is possibly TRBD1 (5 bases). In germline, CDR1 is MGHRA, CDR2 YSYEKL. Trimming took off 5 bases at V and 0 bases at J, with 17 bases between the two ends. The CDR3 covers 17 residues. This chain's CDR3 is CASSETGTGNSNQPQHF. CDR3 in DNA: TGCGCCAGCAGCGAAACCGGGACGGGCAATAGCAATCAGCCCCAGCATTTT.

The CDR3 reads CASSGAPYNEQFF. DNA for the CDR3: TGTGCCAGCTCGGGAGCCCCCTACAATGAGCAGTTCTTC. This chain uses TRBV27 with TRBJ2-1; D may be TRBD2 (6 bases). The ends were cut back, 8 bases at V and 2 bases at J, with 10 bases in the middle. This CDR3 comprises 13 residues. CDR1 and CDR2 from the germline V gene are MNHEY and SMNVEV (reference sequence).

The J gene is TRBJ2-7, the V gene TRBV28; possibly TRBD1 for D (6 bases). The length of the CDR3 is 13 residues. V lost 8 bases and J lost 3, with 14 bases in between. Germline V lookup: CDR1 MDHEN, CDR2 SYDVKM. In DNA form, the CDR3 reads TGTGCCAGCCATTTGGACAGTAACTACGAGCAGTACTTC. Protein sequence: CASHLDSNYEQYF.

The V call is TRBV30, the J call TRBJ2-7; a possible D gene is TRBD1 (6 bases). CDR1 and CDR2 (germline): GTSNPN, SVGIG (reference sequence). This CDR3 has 15 amino acids. V lost 1 base to trimming and J lost 0 bases, with 13 bases between them. The CDR3 here is CAWSGNGTYSYEQYF. CDR3 in DNA: TGTGCCTGGAGTGGTAATGGGACATACTCCTACGAGCAGTACTTC.

The rearrangement uses TRBV6-5 and TRBJ1-1; no definite D call. Germline CDR1 MNHEY, CDR2 SVGAGI. V dropped 6 bases and J dropped 1 base, with 12 bases sitting between them. There are 14 residues in the CDR3. The CDR3 loop is CASRVGRWNTEAFF. As DNA, the CDR3 is TGTGCCAGCAGGGTTGGACGCTGGAACACTGAAGCTTTCTTT.

The V call is TRBV19, the J call TRBJ1-5, with D tentatively TRBD1 (6 bases). The germline V and J ends were trimmed by 9 bases and 2 bases, with 11 bases remaining between them. Germline V gives CDR1 LNHDA, CDR2 SQIVND (reference sequence). There are 13 residues in the CDR3. The CDR3 DNA sequence: TGTGCCAGCGGGGAGGGGGGCAATCAGCCCCAGCATTTT. It codes for CASGEGGNQPQHF.

The chain combines TRBV5-1 with TRBJ2-3; 12 bases are shared with TRBD2. With V trimmed by 4 bases and J by 0 bases, 6 bases remained unmatched. CDR3 length equals 17 residues. The germline V gene has CDR1 SGHRS and CDR2 YFSETQ. CDR3 nucleotides: TGCGCCAGCAGCCCGCGACTAGCGGGGGCCAGCACAGATACGCAGTATTTT. Encoded protein: CASSPRLAGASTDTQYF.

This clone has a single count. The sample contains more than one DNA sequence encoding this CDR3. The V and J genes are TRBV5-1 and TRBJ2-5; TRBD2 aligns across 8 bases. Germline lookup yields CDR1 SGHRS and CDR2 YFSETQ. This CDR3 contains 14 residues. J was trimmed by 2 bases and V by 3 bases; bases with no gene match: 3. The CDR3, as DNA: TGCGCCAGCAGCTCTACTAGCGGACAAGAGACCCAGTACTTC. It yields the protein CASSSTSGQETQYF.